One and the same sample provided the 14 T cell receptor beta chains below, sequenced in a study of graft-versus-host responses after intestinal transplantation. Profiled with immunoSEQ multiplex PCR; TCRdb holds only in-frame clones, not every one. This table holds some 70,000 clones, about nine tenths found once. The source was bone marrow, collected approximately 740 days after intestinal transplantation. These receptors all come from a human patient who received an intestinal transplant, so some T cells may come from the graft donor.

The CDR3 coding sequence is TGCGCCAGCAGCGGGGGACGGACACAAGAGACCCAGTACTTC. Its translation: CASSGGRTQETQYF. V is TRBV5-1 and J is TRBJ2-5; perhaps D is TRBD1 or TRBD2 (5 bases each). The CDR3 is 14 amino acids. Germline loops: CDR1 SGHRS, CDR2 YFSETQ. V lost 4 bases and J 2 bases, leaving 12 bases between the germline ends.

This clone was detected a few times. The chain recombines TRBV19 with TRBJ1-2; 7 bases align to TRBD1. The V segment lost 7 bases and the J segment 4 bases; nucleotides outside the gene matches: 9. The CDR3 has 14 residues. The germline V gene encodes CDR1 LNHDA and CDR2 SQIVND (reference sequence). This CDR3 is CASTTDRLVYGYTF. CDR3 sequence (DNA): TGTGCCAGTACCACGGACAGGCTCGTCTATGGCTACACCTTC.

The rearrangement links TRBV27 to TRBJ2-1; 9 nucleotides agree with TRBD2. The CDR3 covers 17 residues. The germline gives CDR1 MNHEY, CDR2 SMNVEV (reference sequence). V shed 0 bases, J shed 8 bases, and the junction held 11 bases outside the gene matches. CDR3 sequence: CASSLSRITSGSYEQFF. The CDR3 DNA follows: TGTGCCAGCAGTTTATCTAGGATCACTAGCGGGTCATATGAGCAGTTCTTC.

The chain links TRBV6-6 to TRBJ1-2; TRBD1 matches 11 bases. This CDR3 region has 15 residues. CDR1 and CDR2 from the germline V gene are MNHNY and SVGAGI (reference sequence). With V trimmed by 6 bases and J by 3 bases, 6 bases remained unmatched. CDR3 sequence reads: CASREPGQGDYGYTF. The CDR3 nucleotides are TGTGCCAGCAGGGAACCGGGACAGGGGGACTATGGCTACACCTTC.

This clone was seen a handful of times. This rearrangement joins TRBV10-3 to TRBJ1-5; D may be TRBD1 (5 bases). The CDR3 is 14 residues long. Trimming removed 7 bases from V and 2 bases from J, with 12 bases in between. Per germline, CDR1 ENHRY and CDR2 SYGVKD. CDR3 amino acids: CAITLREGNQPQHF. DNA of the CDR3: TGTGCCATCACACTCAGGGAGGGCAATCAGCCCCAGCATTTT.

The CDR3 region is CASSQTIYEQYF. The CDR3 nucleotides are TGTGCCAGCAGCCAGACTATCTACGAGCAGTACTTC. The V gene is TRBV6-6, the J gene TRBJ2-7; TRBD2 is a possible D gene (5 bases). The V end lost 6 bases, the J end lost 3 bases, and 9 bases lay between the germline ends. Germline V gene lookup returns CDR1 MNHNY and CDR2 SVGAGI (reference sequence). This CDR3 comprises 12 residues.

V is TRBV6-5 and J is TRBJ2-7, with 10 nucleotides matching TRBD2. The CDR3 totals 14 residues. V gave up 6 bases and J gave up 5 bases; unmatched junction bases: 7. Germline V gives CDR1 MNHEY, CDR2 SVGAGI. The CDR3 DNA reads as TGTGCCAGCAGAGCTAGCGGGAGTAACCACGAGCAGTACTTC. This sequence encodes CASRASGSNHEQYF.

The chain carries TRBV11-1 and TRBJ1-1; perhaps TRBD1 as D (5 bases). V lost 0 bases, J lost 4 bases, and 9 bases lay in between. The germline CDR1 and CDR2 sequences are SGHAT and FQDESV (reference sequence). This CDR3 contains 14 residues. CDR3 amino acids: CASSLASGITEAFF. CDR3 nucleotide sequence: TGTGCCAGCAGCTTAGCTTCAGGGATCACTGAAGCTTTCTTT.

J is TRBJ1-2 and V is TRBV5-1; 9 positions match TRBD1. The V gene end was trimmed by 4 bases and the J gene end by 8 bases; junction bases not matched to a gene: 6. CDR1 and CDR2 (germline): SGHRS, YFSETQ. The CDR3 spans 13 residues. The CDR3 DNA is TGCGCCAGCAGCCGACAGGGGGAGAGAGGCTACACCTTC. Amino acids: CASSRQGERGYTF.

The rearrangement joins TRBV5-1 to TRBJ1-4, with a possible D match to TRBD1 (5 bases). CDR1 and CDR2 from the germline V gene are SGHRS and YFSETQ. Trimming left V 4 bases short and J 3 bases short, with 13 bases between. The CDR3 has 15 amino acids. DNA for the CDR3: TGCGCCAGCAGCCCATCGGGGGGATCTAATGAAAAACTGTTTTTT. Translated, it gives CASSPSGGSNEKLFF.

This clone was counted a single time. The chain combines TRBV6-6 with TRBJ2-2, with unresolved D. CDR1 and CDR2 from the germline V gene are MNHNY and SVGAGI (reference sequence). This CDR3 contains 15 residues. Trimming cost V 2 bases and J 1 base, with 8 bases left between them. CDR3 in amino acids: CASSYVDGNTGELFF. In nucleotides, the CDR3 is TGTGCCAGCAGTTACGTGGACGGGAACACCGGGGAGCTGTTTTTT.

The chain uses TRBV6-6 and TRBJ2-5; 7 nucleotides line up with TRBD1. V lost 8 bases and J lost 9; bases outside the gene matches: 15. Germline-derived CDR1 and CDR2 are MNHNY and SVGAGI (reference sequence). The CDR3 consists of 14 residues. The CDR3 loop is CASGLTGNFEAQYF. The CDR3, as DNA: TGTGCCAGCGGATTGACAGGGAACTTTGAGGCCCAGTACTTC.

The rearrangement links TRBV10-3 to TRBJ2-3, with no clear D. The CDR3 totals 14 residues. In germline, CDR1 is ENHRY, CDR2 SYGVKD. V was cut by 8 bases and J by 4 bases, with 16 bases left in between. For the CDR3, the DNA is TGTGCCATCTCCGATATGTTGGGCCCAGATACGCAGTATTTT. Translation: CAISDMLGPDTQYF.

The chain has TRBV2 and TRBJ2-5, with a tentative D call TRBD1 (6 bases). CDR3 size: 15 residues. CDR1 and CDR2 (germline): SNHLY, FYNNEI. Trimming removed 3 bases at V and 5 bases at J, with 16 bases between. CDR3 in amino acids: CASSEMDSIRETQYF. The CDR3 DNA reads as TGTGCCAGCAGTGAGATGGACAGTATCCGGGAGACCCAGTACTTC.